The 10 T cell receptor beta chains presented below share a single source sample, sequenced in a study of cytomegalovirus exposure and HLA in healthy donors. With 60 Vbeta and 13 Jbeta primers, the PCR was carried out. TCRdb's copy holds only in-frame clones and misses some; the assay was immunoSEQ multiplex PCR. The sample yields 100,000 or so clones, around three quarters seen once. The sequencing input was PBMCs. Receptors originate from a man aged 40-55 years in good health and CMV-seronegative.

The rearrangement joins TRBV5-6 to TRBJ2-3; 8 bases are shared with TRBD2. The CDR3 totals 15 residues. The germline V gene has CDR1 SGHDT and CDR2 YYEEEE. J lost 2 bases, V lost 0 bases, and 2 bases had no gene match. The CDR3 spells CASSLEAGATDTQYF. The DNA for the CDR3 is TGTGCCAGCAGCTTGGAAGCGGGGGCCACAGATACGCAGTATTTT.

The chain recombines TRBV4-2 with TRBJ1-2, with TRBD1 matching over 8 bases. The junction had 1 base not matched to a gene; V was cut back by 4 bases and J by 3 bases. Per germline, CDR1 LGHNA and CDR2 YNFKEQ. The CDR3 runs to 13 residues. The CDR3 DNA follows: TGTGCCAGCAGCCCGGACAGGGACTATGGCTACACCTTC. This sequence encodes CASSPDRDYGYTF.

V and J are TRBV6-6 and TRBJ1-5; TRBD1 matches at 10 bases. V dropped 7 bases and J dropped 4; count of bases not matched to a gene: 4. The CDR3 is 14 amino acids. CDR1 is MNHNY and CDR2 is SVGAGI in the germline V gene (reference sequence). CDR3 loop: CASKLGQGNQPQHF. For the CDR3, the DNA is TGTGCCAGCAAGCTGGGACAGGGGAATCAGCCCCAGCATTTT.

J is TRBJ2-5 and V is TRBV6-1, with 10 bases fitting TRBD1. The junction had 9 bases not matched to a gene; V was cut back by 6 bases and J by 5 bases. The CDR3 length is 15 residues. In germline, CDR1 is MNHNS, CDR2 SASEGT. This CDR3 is CASSESTGGRETQYF. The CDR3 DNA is TGTGCCAGCAGCGAGTCGACAGGGGGCAGGGAGACCCAGTACTTC.

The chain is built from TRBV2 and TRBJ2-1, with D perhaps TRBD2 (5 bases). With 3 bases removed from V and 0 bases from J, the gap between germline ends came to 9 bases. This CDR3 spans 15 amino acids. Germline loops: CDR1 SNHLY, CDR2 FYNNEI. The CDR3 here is CASSDRGASYNEQFF. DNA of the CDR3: TGTGCCAGCAGTGATCGGGGAGCCTCCTACAATGAGCAGTTCTTC.

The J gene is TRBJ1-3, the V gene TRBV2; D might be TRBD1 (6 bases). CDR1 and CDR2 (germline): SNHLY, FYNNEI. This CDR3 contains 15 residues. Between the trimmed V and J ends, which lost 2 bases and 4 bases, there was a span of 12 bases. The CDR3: CASSEPGVIGNTIYF. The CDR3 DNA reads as TGTGCCAGCAGTGAACCAGGGGTGATAGGAAACACCATATATTTT.

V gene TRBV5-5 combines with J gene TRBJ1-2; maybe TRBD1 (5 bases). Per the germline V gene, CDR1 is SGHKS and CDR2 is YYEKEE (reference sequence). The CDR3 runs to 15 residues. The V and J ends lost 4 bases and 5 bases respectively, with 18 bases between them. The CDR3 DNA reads TGTGCCAGCAGCACCGCCCCCCAGGGTGGATATGGCTACACCTTC. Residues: CASSTAPQGGYGYTF.

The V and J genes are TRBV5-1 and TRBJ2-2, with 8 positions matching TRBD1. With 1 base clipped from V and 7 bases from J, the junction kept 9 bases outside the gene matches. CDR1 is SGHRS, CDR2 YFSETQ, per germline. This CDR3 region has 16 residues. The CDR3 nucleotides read TGCGCCAGCAGCTTGCTTGGGACAGGAGGGGTCGGGGAGCTGTTTTTT. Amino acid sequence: CASSLLGTGGVGELFF.

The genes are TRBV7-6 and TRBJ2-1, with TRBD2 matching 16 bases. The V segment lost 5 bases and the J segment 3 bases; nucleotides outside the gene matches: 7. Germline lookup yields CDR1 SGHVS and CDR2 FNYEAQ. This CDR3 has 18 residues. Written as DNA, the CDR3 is TGTGCCAGCAGCCTAGGGACTAGCGGGGGGGCAAACTACAATGAGCAGTTCTTC. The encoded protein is CASSLGTSGGANYNEQFF.

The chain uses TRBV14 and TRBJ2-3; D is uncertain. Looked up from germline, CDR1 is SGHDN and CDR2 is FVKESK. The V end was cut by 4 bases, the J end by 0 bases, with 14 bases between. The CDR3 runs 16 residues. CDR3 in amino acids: CASSPYAGASTDTQYF. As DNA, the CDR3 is TGTGCCAGCAGCCCGTACGCCGGTGCTAGCACAGATACGCAGTATTTT.